The 27 T cell receptor beta chains below were found in one sample sequenced in a study of T cells in Graves' hyperthyroidism and ophthalmopathy (dated by TCRdb to the late 2010s). The library was obtained by multiplex PCR. Reads for this sample came from an Illumina HiSeq 2000. The TCR beta CDR3 regions were amplified from RNA transcripts. A first-round RT-PCR of the TCR CDR3 used the HTBI primer set with the Qiagen OneStep RT-PCR kit. In-frame beta chains were kept once TCRdb had trimmed the public reads at Q25 with fastp and called clones with MiXCR. Each record represents a unique CDR3 protein, reported with the most common genes and DNA among its rows. Within this sample are fewer than 650,000 distinct CDR3 sequences, with 13% to 15% of them counted one time only. The ten largest clonotypes hold 7.1% of the sample. Sequencing was performed on blood. The receptors come from a woman aged 18 to 35 with Graves' ophthalmopathy.

This chain connects TRBV9 to TRBJ2-2; TRBD1 agrees at 8 bases. The V segment lost 1 base and the J segment 0 bases; nucleotides outside the gene matches: 5. CDR1 and CDR2 (germline): SGDLS, YYNGEE. This CDR3 has 17 amino acids. The CDR3 sequence: CASSVSPGGANTGELFF. Here the CDR3 DNA reads TGTGCCAGCAGCGTATCTCCAGGGGGCGCGAACACCGGGGAGCTGTTTTTT.

At least ten counts were recorded for this clonotype. The chain has TRBV18 and TRBJ1-5; D is ambiguous. V was clipped by 4 bases and J by 9 bases, with 10 bases between them. The length of the CDR3 is 12 residues. CDR1 KGHSH and CDR2 LQKENI come from the germline V gene. Written as DNA, the CDR3 is TGTGCCAGCTCACGATCGGACGGGCCCCAGCATTTT. Translated: CASSRSDGPQHF. The full variable domain, with the rest looked up from reference TRBV18 and TRBJ1-5, is NAGVMQNPRHLVRRRGQEARLRCSPMKGHSHVYWYRQLPEEGLKFMVYLQKENIIDESGMPKERFSAEFPKEGPSILRIQQVVRGDSAAYFCASSRSDGPQHFGDGTRLSIL.

V usage is TRBV29-1 and J usage is TRBJ1-1, with D perhaps matching TRBD1 (5 bases). Trimming left V 7 bases short and J 6 bases short, with 9 bases between. CDR1 is SQVTM and CDR2 is ANQGSEA in the germline V gene. CDR3 length equals 10 residues. CDR3 sequence (DNA): TGCAGCGCCGGGGGGGCTGAAGCTTTCTTT. It specifies CSAGGAEAFF.

On this clonotype itself: A much larger clone differs by one base, so this may be a read error. The chain couples TRBV28 to TRBJ1-1; D uncertain. CDR1 and CDR2 from the germline V gene are MDHEN and SYDVKM. The length of the CDR3 is 12 residues. The CDR3 loop reads CAGSLLSYEAFF. The DNA of the CDR3 is TGTGCCGGCAGTTTATTAAGTTACGAAGCTTTCTTT.

This clonotype was detected many times. The V gene is TRBV20-1, the J gene TRBJ2-1; TRBD2 matches at 7 bases. Germline V gene data show CDR1 as DFQATT and CDR2 as SNEGSKA (reference sequence). With 5 bases clipped from V and 8 bases from J, the junction kept 3 bases outside the gene matches. This CDR3 contains 11 residues. For the CDR3, the DNA is TGCAGTGCTTGGAGCGGGGATGAGCAGTTCTTC. This translates into CSAWSGDEQFF.

There are many counts of this clonotype. V is TRBV28 and J is TRBJ2-7; 7 bases align to TRBD2. J was trimmed by 6 bases and V by 2 bases; bases with no gene match: 10. The CDR3 loop spans 15 amino acids. The germline V gene encodes CDR1 MDHEN and CDR2 SYDVKM. In DNA form, the CDR3 reads TGTGCCAGCAGTTTACGGCTCTCGGGAGGAAGCGAGCAGTACTTC. Its protein product is CASSLRLSGGSEQYF.

The chain couples TRBV19 to TRBJ2-3, with D perhaps TRBD1 (5 bases). V was shortened by 3 bases and J by 2 bases, with 12 bases between the two germline ends. The CDR3 runs to 15 residues. The germline V gene encodes CDR1 LNHDA and CDR2 SQIVND (reference sequence). Written as DNA, the CDR3 is TGTGCCAGTAGTATTAACAGGAAGAACACAGATACGCAGTATTTT. Its protein product is CASSINRKNTDTQYF.

The sample holds many counts of this clonotype. The chain has TRBV7-9 and TRBJ2-4, with D tentatively TRBD1 (7 bases). V lost 5 bases and J 4 bases, leaving 12 bases between the germline ends. Germline V gives CDR1 SEHNR, CDR2 FQNEAQ (reference sequence). The CDR3 has 14 residues. CDR3 in DNA: TGTGCCAGCAGCATTCAGGGGGGTAAAAACATTCAGTACTTC. As protein: CASSIQGGKNIQYF.

The table lists this clonotype with many counts. The chain joins TRBV2 to TRBJ1-4; D possibly corresponds to TRBD1 (5 bases). V was trimmed by 10 bases and J by 7 bases, leaving 22 bases between them. The CDR3 length is 15 residues. Germline CDR1 is SNHLY and CDR2 is FYNNEI. As DNA, the CDR3 is TGTGCCACCTCAAGACAGCTCGACTCTGGTGAAAAACTGTTTTTT. Its protein is CATSRQLDSGEKLFF.

Many counts were recorded for this clonotype. J is TRBJ2-7 and V is TRBV20-1; D is perhaps TRBD1 or TRBD2 (5 bases each). Trimming removed 4 bases at V and 5 bases at J, with 27 bases between. The germline gives CDR1 DFQATT, CDR2 SNEGSKA (reference sequence). CDR3 length equals 17 residues. Here the CDR3 DNA reads TGCAGTGCTAAAGAGTGGGACGCAGGGAAGGGCACGGACGAGCAGTACTTC. Encoded protein: CSAKEWDAGKGTDEQYF.

The table lists this clonotype with a few counts. V and J are TRBV27 and TRBJ2-3; TRBD2 is a possible D gene (5 bases). V was clipped by 11 bases and J by 0 bases, with 12 bases between them. Germline CDR1 is MNHEY and CDR2 is SMNVEV (reference sequence). CDR3 length: 13 amino acids. CDR3: CACRGGSTDTQYF. The CDR3 nucleotides are TGTGCCTGTCGCGGCGGGAGCACAGATACGCAGTATTTT.

The table lists this clonotype with a few counts. The chain combines TRBV24-1 with TRBJ2-5; tentative D call: TRBD2 (5 bases). Between the trimmed V and J ends, which lost 4 bases and 5 bases, there was a span of 16 bases. The CDR3 sequence is 15 residues long. CDR1 and CDR2 from the germline V gene are KGHDR and SFDVKD. In DNA, the CDR3 is TGTGCCACCAGTGAGGGGTCGTCAGGCGGGGAGACCCAGTACTTC. Its protein is CATSEGSSGGETQYF.

On this clonotype: An end of the junction differs from the germline gene, which may be a read error. The V and J genes are TRBV29-1 and TRBJ1-2; D remains unclear. The length of the CDR3 is 13 residues. Germline CDR1 SQVTM, CDR2 ANQGSEA. The CDR3 region has the DNA TGCAGCTTTGATCAGAGCACTCTCTATGGCTACACCTTC. Protein product: CSFDQSTLYGYTF.

The chain carries TRBV6-1 and TRBJ1-4, with 8 bases lining up with TRBD1. CDR3 length: 13 amino acids. The ends lost 5 bases at V and 7 bases at J; junction bases unmatched: 3. Germline lookup yields CDR1 MNHNS and CDR2 SASEGT. Here the CDR3 reads CASSQTGVEKLFF. DNA of the CDR3: TGTGCCAGCAGTCAGACAGGGGTTGAAAAACTGTTTTTT.

This clonotype was observed a handful of times. The gene calls are TRBV27 and TRBJ2-2, with D perhaps being TRBD1 or TRBD2 (5 bases each). Trimming left V 6 bases short and J 3 bases short, with 11 bases between. CDR1 is MNHEY, CDR2 SMNVEV, per germline (reference sequence). This CDR3 is 14 amino acids long. The CDR3 region is CASSPGTYTGELFF. CDR3 DNA sequence: TGTGCCAGCAGCCCCGGGACCTACACCGGGGAGCTGTTTTTT.

The CDR3 coding sequence is TGTGCCAGCTCACCCACCGGGACCCCCTACGAGCAGTACTTC. Protein product: CASSPTGTPYEQYF. This chain uses TRBV18 with TRBJ2-7; D may be TRBD1 or TRBD2 (5 bases each). Deletions cut 3 bases from V and 2 bases from J, with 11 bases between. The CDR3 has 14 amino acids. Germline CDR1 is KGHSH and CDR2 is LQKENI.

This clonotype has a handful of counts. This may stem from a read error, because a much larger clone lies one nucleotide away. This chain uses TRBV7-2 with TRBJ1-1; 8 bases align to TRBD1. V shed 5 bases and J 2 bases; nucleotides not matched to a gene: 16. Germline V lookup: CDR1 SGHTA, CDR2 FQGNSA. This CDR3 is built from 18 residues. The CDR3 region is CASSPPDRAGVVNTEAFF. The CDR3 nucleotides read TGTGCCAGCAGCCCGCCGGACAGGGCTGGAGTGGTTAACACTGAAGCTTTCTTT.

This clonotype was seen repeatedly, ten times or more. The rearrangement uses TRBV18 and TRBJ2-1; 9 bases fit TRBD1. With 2 bases clipped from V and 3 bases from J, the junction kept 2 bases outside the gene matches. This CDR3 contains 15 residues. Germline V lookup: CDR1 KGHSH, CDR2 LQKENI. The DNA of the CDR3 is TGTGCCAGCTCACCAGGGACAGGGAACTACAATGAGCAGTTCTTC. It translates to CASSPGTGNYNEQFF.

This clonotype was detected many times. The chain combines TRBV18 with TRBJ2-1, with 9 positions matching TRBD2. Germline V CDR1 and CDR2: KGHSH, LQKENI. CDR3 length equals 16 residues. Trimming removed 5 bases from V and 4 bases from J; junction bases left unmatched: 9. The CDR3 loop reads CASSTVLAGKYNEQFF. Written as DNA, the CDR3 is TGTGCCAGCTCAACGGTCCTAGCGGGAAAATACAATGAGCAGTTCTTC.

As concerns this clonotype: One base away lies a much larger clone, so this may be a sequencing read error. V gene TRBV6-5 combines with J gene TRBJ2-3, with D possibly TRBD1 on 5 matching bases. CDR1 and CDR2 (germline): MNHEY, SVGAGI. V lost 0 bases to trimming and J lost 1 base, with 5 bases between them. The CDR3 runs to 14 residues. The CDR3 reads CASSYSQGTDTQYF. The DNA of the CDR3 is TGTGCCAGCAGTTACTCACAGGGCACAGATACGCAGTATTTT.

This sequence joins TRBV27 and TRBJ1-2; 9 bases fit TRBD1. Germline V gene lookup returns CDR1 MNHEY and CDR2 SMNVEV (reference sequence). V shed 6 bases, J shed 8 bases, and the junction held 10 bases outside the gene matches. The CDR3 has 14 residues. CDR3 in amino acids: CASRVQGAMRGYTF. The CDR3 DNA reads as TGTGCCAGCAGGGTACAGGGGGCAATGCGGGGCTACACCTTC.

This clonotype showed up many times. The V call is TRBV19, the J call TRBJ1-1; unclear D gene. With 8 bases removed from V and 0 bases from J, the gap between germline ends came to 13 bases. The germline V gene has CDR1 LNHDA and CDR2 SQIVND (reference sequence). The CDR3 spans 14 residues. In DNA, the CDR3 is TGTGCCAGTTCAGACCGGTTCATGAACACTGAAGCTTTCTTT. It yields the protein CASSDRFMNTEAFF.

The chain employs TRBV7-2 and TRBJ1-1, with 7 bases matching TRBD1. Looked up from germline, CDR1 is SGHTA and CDR2 is FQGNSA. This CDR3 comprises 17 residues. J was trimmed by 0 bases and V by 5 bases; bases with no gene match: 12. This CDR3 reads CASSAFGTAVLNTEAFF. CDR3 bases: TGTGCCAGCAGCGCGTTCGGGACAGCTGTTCTGAACACTGAAGCTTTCTTT.

This clonotype was counted at least ten times. The chain is built from TRBV7-9 and TRBJ2-7; TRBD1 might be the D (5 bases). V was pared by 5 bases and J by 0 bases, with 11 bases between. Germline V lookup: CDR1 SEHNR, CDR2 FQNEAQ (reference sequence). The CDR3 is made up of 14 amino acids. CDR3 bases: TGTGCCAGCAGCCGACAGAGCACCTCCTACGAGCAGTACTTC. Residues: CASSRQSTSYEQYF.

This clonotype showed up many times. The chain recombines TRBV28 with TRBJ1-1; 8 nucleotides agree with TRBD1. CDR3 length: 12 residues. The V segment lost 6 bases and the J segment 10 bases; nucleotides outside the gene matches: 7. Per germline, CDR1 MDHEN and CDR2 SYDVKM. CDR3 amino acids: CASSQGQGRAFF. The CDR3 region has the DNA TGTGCCAGCAGCCAAGGACAGGGACGAGCTTTCTTT.

The gene calls are TRBV30 and TRBJ1-1; maybe TRBD1 (5 bases). Between the trimmed V and J ends, which lost 2 bases and 4 bases, there was a span of 17 bases. This CDR3 region has 15 residues. Germline V gene sequence: CDR1 GTSNPN, CDR2 SVGIG (reference sequence). This CDR3 is CAWSYLPSGTTEAFF. The CDR3 DNA follows: TGTGCCTGGAGTTATCTGCCTAGCGGGACCACTGAAGCTTTCTTT.

As regards this clonotype: A much larger clone lies a single base off, so this may be a read error. The CDR3 does not end in the conserved phenylalanine or tryptophan, so this is likely a read error. V gene TRBV20-1 combines with J gene TRBJ2-3; the D is unclear. This CDR3 is built from 16 residues. Germline V gene data show CDR1 as DFQATT and CDR2 as SNEGSKA (reference sequence). Trimming took off 3 bases at V and 2 bases at J, with 18 bases between the two ends. CDR3 nucleotides: TGCAGTGCTAGCGTGGCTTACGCGGTTTCCACAGATACGCAGTATCTT. Translation gives CSASVAYAVSTDTQYL.